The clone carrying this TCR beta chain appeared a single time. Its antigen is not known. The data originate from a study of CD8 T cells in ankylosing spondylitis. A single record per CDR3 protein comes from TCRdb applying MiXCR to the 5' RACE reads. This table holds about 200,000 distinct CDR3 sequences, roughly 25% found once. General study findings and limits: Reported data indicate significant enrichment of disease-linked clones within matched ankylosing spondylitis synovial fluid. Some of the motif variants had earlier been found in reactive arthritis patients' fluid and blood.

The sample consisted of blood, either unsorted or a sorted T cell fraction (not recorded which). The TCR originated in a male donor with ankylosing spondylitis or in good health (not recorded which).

CDR3 protein: CASSQGREYEVNQYF. CDR3 DNA: TGTGCCAGCAGTCAGGGGAGGGAGTATGAGGTGAACCAGTACTTC. The rearrangement joins TRBV19 to TRBJ2-5, with TRBD2 as a possible D gene (7 bases). The germline CDR1 and CDR2 sequences are LNHDA and SQIVND (reference sequence). V was pared by 9 bases and J by 10 bases, with 27 bases between. CDR3 length: 15 amino acids.